This T cell receptor beta chain appears in the sequencing data of a study of OX40 agonist ivuxolimab in advanced cancers. About the study: Ivuxolimab, an agonist antibody against OX40 (CD134), was given to patients.

As for this clone: No antigen is known for it.

Trimming removed 4 bases at V and 1 base at J, with 14 bases between. Germline V CDR1 and CDR2: SGHTS, YDEGEE. The CDR3 extends over 16 amino acids. Sequenced by immunoSEQ multiplex PCR; TCRdb stores in-frame clones only, minus some. The table includes roughly 80,000 clones, around 80% detected once. Blood draws occurred at baseline, cycle 4 day 1, and cycle 7 day 1. Study-wide findings and caveats: The study observed clonal expansion of CD4+ and CD8+ blood T cells by week 6 at 0.1 to 3.0 mg/kg.

This clonotype was obtained from an adult with an advanced solid tumor such as melanoma, head and neck, liver or kidney cancer. The specimen comprised CD4+ or CD8+ T cells sorted from blood, sampled in a trial of the OX40 agonist ivuxolimab. The rearrangement uses TRBV5-8 and TRBJ2-2; no definite D call. CDR3 loop: CASSHITERNTGELFF. Here the CDR3 DNA reads TGTGCCAGCAGCCACATAACGGAGAGGAACACCGGGGAGCTGTTTTTT.